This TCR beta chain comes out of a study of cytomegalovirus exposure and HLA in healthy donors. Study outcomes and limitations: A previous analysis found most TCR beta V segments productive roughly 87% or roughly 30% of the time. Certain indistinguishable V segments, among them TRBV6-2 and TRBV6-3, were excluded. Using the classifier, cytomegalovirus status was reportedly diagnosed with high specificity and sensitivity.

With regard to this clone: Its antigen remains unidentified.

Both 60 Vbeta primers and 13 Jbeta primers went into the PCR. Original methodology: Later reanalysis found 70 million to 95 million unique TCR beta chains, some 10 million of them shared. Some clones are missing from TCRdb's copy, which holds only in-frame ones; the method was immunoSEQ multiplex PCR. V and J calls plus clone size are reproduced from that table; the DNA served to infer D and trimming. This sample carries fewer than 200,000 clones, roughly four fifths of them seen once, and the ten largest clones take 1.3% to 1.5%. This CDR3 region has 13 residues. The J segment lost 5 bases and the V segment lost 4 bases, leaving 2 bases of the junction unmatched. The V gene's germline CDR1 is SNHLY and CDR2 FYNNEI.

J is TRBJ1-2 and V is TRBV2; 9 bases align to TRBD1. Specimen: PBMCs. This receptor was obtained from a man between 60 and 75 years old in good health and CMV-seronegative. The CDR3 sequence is CASSGDRVYGYTF. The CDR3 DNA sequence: TGTGCCAGCAGTGGGGACAGGGTGTATGGCTACACCTTC. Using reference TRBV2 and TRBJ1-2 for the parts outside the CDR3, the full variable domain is EPEVTQTPSHQVTQMGQEVILRCVPISNHLYFYWYRQILGQKVEFLVSFYNNEISEKSEIFDDQFSVERPDGSNFTLKIRSTKLEDSAMYFCASSGDRVYGYTFGSGTRLTVV.